This T cell receptor (beta chain) was recovered during a study of T-cell memory formation after mild COVID-19. Study-wide context: TCR clusters were mostly confined to one donor each. Overall study results and limits: A subset of responding clones appeared in pre-infection memory, suggesting cross-reactive memory joined.

About this clonotype itself: No antigen is known for it.

Germline values: CDR1 MRHNA, CDR2 SNTAGT. With 3 bases clipped from V and 5 bases from J, the junction kept 6 bases outside the gene matches. This CDR3 contains 15 residues. Amplification by 5'RACE using constant-segment primers produced TCR alpha and TCR beta cDNA libraries that carried sample barcodes and UMIs. In TCRdb, the 5' RACE reads were re-called with MiXCR into one record per CDR3 protein. This table holds over 300,000 distinct CDR3 sequences, 20% to 25% found once. The V and J genes are TRBV6-4 and TRBJ2-5; 10 nucleotides line up with TRBD1. Source material: PBMCs or a T cell subset sorted from them (not recorded which). This sequence was found in a man aged 18 to 29 who had mild COVID-19 (a few samples of this study predate the infection). Cell type and time point are not known. The CDR3 loop is CASSDRQGAGETQYF. DNA for the CDR3: TGTGCCAGCAGTGATCGACAGGGGGCGGGGGAGACCCAGTACTTC.